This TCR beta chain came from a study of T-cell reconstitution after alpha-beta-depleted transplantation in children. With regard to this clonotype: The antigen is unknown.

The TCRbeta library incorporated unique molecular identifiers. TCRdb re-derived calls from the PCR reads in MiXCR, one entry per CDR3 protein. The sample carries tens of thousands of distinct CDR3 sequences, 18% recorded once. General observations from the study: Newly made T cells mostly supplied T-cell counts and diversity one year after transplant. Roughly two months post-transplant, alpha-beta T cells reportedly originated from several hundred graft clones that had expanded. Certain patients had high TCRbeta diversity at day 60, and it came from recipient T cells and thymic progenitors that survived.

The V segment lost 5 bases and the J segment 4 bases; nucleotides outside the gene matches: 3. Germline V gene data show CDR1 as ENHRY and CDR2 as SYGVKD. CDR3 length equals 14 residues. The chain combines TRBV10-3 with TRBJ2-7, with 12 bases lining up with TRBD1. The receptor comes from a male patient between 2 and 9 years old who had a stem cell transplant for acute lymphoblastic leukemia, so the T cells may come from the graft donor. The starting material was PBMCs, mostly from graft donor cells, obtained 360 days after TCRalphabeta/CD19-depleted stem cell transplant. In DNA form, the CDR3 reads TGTGCCATCAGTTCGGGACAGGGGGCTTACGAGCAGTACTTC. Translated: CAISSGQGAYEQYF.